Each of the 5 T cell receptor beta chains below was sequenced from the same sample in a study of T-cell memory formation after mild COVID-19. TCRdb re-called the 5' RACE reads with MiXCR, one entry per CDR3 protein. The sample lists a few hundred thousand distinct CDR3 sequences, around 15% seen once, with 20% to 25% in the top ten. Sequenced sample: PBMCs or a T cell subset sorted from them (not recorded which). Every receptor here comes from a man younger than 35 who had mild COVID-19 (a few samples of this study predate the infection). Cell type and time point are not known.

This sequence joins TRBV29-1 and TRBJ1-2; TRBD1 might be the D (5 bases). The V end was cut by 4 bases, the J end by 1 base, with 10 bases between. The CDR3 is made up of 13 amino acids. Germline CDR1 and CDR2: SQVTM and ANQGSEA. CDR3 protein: CSVGQGHNYGYTF. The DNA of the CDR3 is TGCAGCGTTGGCCAAGGACATAACTATGGCTACACCTTC.

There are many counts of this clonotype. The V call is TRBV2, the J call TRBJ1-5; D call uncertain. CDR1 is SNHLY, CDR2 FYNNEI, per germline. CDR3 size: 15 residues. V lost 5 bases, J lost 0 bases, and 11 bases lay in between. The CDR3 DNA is TGTGCCAGCAGTCCGGGAGGCTATAGCAATCAGCCCCAGCATTTT. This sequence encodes CASSPGGYSNQPQHF.

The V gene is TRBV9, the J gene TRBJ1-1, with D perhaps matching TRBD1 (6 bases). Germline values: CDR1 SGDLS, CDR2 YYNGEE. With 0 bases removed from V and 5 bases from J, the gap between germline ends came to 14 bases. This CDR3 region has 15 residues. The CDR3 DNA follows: TGTGCCAGCAGCGTAGACGGCAGGGGTAGTACTGAAGCTTTCTTT. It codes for CASSVDGRGSTEAFF.

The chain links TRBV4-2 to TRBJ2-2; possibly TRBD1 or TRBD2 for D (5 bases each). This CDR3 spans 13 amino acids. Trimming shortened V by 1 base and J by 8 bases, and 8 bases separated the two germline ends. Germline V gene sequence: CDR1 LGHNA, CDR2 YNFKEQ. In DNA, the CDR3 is TGTGCCAGCAGCCAAGTGGGGGAAGGGGAGCTGTTTTTT. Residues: CASSQVGEGELFF.

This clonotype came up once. In DNA form, the CDR3 reads TGTGCCAGCAGACGAAGCGGGGGGGCTTTTATTCAGTACTTC. It codes for CASRRSGGAFIQYF. This sequence joins TRBV28 and TRBJ2-4; 10 positions agree with TRBD2. The CDR3 is 14 residues long. Trimming took 6 bases from V and 10 from J; bases not matched to a gene: 9. Germline V lookup: CDR1 MDHEN, CDR2 SYDVKM.